The clone carrying this TCR beta chain has a single count. The data stem from a study of control samples from healthy donors and cancer patients. TCRdb keeps only in-frame clones here, not all; method: immunoSEQ multiplex PCR. This repertoire shows 170,000 or so clones, 80% to 95% found once; its top ten account for more than 1.1%. CDR3 length equals 13 residues. Trimming removed 1 base at V and 6 bases at J, with 11 bases between. Germline assignment: CDR1 SGDLS and CDR2 YYNGEE. This clonotype was obtained from a man between 18 and 35 years old in good health. The V call is TRBV9, the J call TRBJ2-7; TRBD2 might be the D (6 bases). Sequenced sample: blood. This chain's CDR3 is CASSVMEGTEQYF. The CDR3, as DNA: TGTGCCAGCAGCGTAATGGAGGGGACCGAGCAGTACTTC.